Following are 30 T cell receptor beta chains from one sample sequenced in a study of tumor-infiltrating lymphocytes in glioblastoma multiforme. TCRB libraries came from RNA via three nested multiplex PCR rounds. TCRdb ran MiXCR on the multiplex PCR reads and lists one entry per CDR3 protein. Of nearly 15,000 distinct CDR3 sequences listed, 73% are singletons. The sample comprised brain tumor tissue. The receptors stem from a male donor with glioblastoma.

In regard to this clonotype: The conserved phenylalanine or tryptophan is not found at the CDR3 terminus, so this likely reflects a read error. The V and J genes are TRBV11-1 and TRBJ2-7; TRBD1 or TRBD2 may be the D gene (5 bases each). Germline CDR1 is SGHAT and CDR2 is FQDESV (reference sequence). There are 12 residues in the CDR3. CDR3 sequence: CVSSGPGREQYL. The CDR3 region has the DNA TGTGTCAGCAGCGGACCGGGGCGCGAGCAGTACCTC.

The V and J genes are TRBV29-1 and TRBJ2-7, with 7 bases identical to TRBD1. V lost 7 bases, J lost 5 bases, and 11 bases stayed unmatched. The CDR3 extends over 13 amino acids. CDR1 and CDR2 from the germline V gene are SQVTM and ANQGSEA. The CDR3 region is CSASRDSLNEQYF. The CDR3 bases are TGCAGCGCCAGCCGGGACAGCCTAAACGAGCAGTACTTC.

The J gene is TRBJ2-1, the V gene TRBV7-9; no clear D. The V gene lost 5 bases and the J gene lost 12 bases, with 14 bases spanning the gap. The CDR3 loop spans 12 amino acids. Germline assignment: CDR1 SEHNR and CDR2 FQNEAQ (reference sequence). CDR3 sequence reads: CASSPFTFGQFF. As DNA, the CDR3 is TGTGCCAGCAGCCCTTTTACGTTTGGGCAGTTCTTC.

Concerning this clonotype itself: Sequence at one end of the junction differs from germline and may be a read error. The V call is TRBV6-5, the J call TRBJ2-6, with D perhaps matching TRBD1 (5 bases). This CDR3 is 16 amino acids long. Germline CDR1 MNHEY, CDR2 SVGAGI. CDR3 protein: CASSPRPASGASVLTF. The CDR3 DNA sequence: TGTGCCAGCAGTCCGAGACCGGCCTCTGGGGCCAGCGTCCTGACTTTC.

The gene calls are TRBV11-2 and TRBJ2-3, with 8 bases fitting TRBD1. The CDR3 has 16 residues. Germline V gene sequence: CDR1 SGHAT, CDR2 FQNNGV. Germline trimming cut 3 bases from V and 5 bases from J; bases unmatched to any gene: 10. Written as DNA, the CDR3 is TGTGCCAGCAGCTTTGGTGGACAGGGATTTGGAGATACGCAGTATTTT. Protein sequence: CASSFGGQGFGDTQYF.

The CDR3 DNA reads as TGCGCCAGCAGTGAGGCGGGGGTAGCGGGGGGAGACACGTACTTC. This encodes CASSEAGVAGGDTYF. The V call is TRBV10-2, the J call TRBJ2-7, with 10 bases lining up with TRBD2. The V segment lost 2 bases and the J segment 12 bases; nucleotides outside the gene matches: 13. Germline V gene sequence: CDR1 WSHSY, CDR2 SAAADI. This CDR3 comprises 15 residues.

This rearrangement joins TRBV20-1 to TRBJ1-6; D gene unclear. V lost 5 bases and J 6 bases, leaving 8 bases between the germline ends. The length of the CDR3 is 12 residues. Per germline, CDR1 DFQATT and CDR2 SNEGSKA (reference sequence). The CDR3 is CSAEEGNSPLHF. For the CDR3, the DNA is TGCAGTGCTGAGGAGGGTAATTCACCCCTCCACTTT.

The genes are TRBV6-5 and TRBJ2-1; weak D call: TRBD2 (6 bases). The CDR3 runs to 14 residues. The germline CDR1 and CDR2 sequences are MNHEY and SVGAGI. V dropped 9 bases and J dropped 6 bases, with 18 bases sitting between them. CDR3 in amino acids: CASWGGAMPNEQFF. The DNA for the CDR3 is TGTGCCAGTTGGGGCGGGGCTATGCCCAATGAGCAGTTCTTC.

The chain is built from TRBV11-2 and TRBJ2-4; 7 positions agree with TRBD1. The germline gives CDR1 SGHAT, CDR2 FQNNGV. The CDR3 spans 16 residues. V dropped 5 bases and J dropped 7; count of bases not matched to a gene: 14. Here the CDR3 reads CASSVTGNPLFNIQYF. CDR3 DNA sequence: TGTGCCAGCAGCGTGACAGGGAACCCCCTCTTTAACATTCAGTACTTC.

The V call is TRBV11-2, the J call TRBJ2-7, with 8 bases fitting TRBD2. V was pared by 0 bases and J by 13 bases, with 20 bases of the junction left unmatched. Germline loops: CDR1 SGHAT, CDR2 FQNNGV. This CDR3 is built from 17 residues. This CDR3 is CASSLDRGPAGAYERYF. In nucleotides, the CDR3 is TGTGCCAGCAGCTTAGATCGGGGGCCAGCGGGAGCCTACGAGCGATACTTC.

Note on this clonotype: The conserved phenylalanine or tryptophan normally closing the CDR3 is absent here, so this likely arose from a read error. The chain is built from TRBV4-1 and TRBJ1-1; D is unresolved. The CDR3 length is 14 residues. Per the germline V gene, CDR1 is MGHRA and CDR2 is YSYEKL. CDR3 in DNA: TGCGCCACCAGCCAGGACGATATGAACACTGAAGCTTTCCTT. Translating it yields CATSQDDMNTEAFL.

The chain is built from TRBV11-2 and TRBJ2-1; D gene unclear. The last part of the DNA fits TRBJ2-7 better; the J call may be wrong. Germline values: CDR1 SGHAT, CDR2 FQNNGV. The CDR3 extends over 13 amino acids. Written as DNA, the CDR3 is TGTGCCAGCAGCTTCATAACATACAATGAGCAGTACTTC. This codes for CASSFITYNEQYF.

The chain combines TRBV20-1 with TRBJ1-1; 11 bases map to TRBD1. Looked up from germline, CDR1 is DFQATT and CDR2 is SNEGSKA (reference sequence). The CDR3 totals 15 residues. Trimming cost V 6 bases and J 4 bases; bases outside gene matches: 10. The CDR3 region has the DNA TGCAGTGCGAAGGGACAGGGGGGAGCGAGCACTGAAGCTTTCTTT. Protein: CSAKGQGGASTEAFF.

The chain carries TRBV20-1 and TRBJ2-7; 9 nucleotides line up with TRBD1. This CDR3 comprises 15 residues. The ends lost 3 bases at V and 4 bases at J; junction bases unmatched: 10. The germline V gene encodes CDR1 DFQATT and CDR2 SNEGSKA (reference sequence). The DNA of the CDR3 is TGCAGTGCTAGTCTTCCTACAGGGGGCCAGTACGAGCAGTACTTC. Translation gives CSASLPTGGQYEQYF.

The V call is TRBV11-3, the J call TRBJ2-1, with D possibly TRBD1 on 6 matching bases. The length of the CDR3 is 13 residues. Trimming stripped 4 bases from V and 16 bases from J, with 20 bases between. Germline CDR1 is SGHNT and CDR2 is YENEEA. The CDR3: CASSSRGKGERFF. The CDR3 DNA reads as TGTGCCAGCAGCTCGAGGGGGAAGGGTGAGCGTTTCTTC.

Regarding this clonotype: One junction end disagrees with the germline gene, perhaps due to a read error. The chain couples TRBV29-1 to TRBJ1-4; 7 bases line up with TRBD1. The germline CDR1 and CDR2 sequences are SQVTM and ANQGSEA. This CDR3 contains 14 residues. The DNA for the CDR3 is TGTAGCGTTGGGAAAGGGGGCACTAATGAAAAACTGGTTTTT. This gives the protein CSVGKGGTNEKLVF.

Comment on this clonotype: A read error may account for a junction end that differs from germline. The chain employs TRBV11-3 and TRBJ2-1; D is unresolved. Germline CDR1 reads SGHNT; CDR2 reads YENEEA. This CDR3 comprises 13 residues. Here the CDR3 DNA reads TGTGCCAGCAGCCTTAACAACTACAATGAACAGTCCTTC. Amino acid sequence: CASSLNNYNEQSF.

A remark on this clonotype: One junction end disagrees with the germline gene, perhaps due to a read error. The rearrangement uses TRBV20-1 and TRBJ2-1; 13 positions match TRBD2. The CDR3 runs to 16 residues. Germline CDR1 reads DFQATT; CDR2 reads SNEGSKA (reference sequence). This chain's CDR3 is CSASRPGLAGMNEESF. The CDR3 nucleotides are TGCAGTGCTAGCCGACCGGGACTAGCGGGAATGAATGAGGAGTCCTTC.

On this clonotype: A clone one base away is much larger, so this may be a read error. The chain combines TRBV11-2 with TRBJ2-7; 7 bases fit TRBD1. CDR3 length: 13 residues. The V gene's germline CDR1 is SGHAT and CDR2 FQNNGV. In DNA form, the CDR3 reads TGTGCCGGCAGCTCCTATACAGGGGACGAGCAGTACTTC. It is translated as CAGSSYTGDEQYF.

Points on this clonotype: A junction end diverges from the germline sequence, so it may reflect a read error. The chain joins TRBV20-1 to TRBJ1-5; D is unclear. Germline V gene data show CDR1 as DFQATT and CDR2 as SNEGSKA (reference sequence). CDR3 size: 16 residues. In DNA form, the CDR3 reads TGCAGTGATAGAGATATGGATAGGGTTCTCAACCAGCCCCAGCAGTTT. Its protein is CSDRDMDRVLNQPQQF.

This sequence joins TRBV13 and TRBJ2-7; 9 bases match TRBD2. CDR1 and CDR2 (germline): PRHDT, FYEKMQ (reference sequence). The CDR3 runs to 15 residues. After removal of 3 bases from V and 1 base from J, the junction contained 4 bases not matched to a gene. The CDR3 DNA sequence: TGTGCCAGCAGCTTGGGGCTAGCGGGATCCTACGAGCAGTACGTC. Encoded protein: CASSLGLAGSYEQYV.

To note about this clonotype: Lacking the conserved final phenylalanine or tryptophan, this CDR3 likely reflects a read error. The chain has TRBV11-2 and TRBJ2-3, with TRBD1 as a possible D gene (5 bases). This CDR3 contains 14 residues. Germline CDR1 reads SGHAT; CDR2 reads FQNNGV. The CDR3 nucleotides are TGCGCCAGCAGCCCGAGACAGTTCACAGATATGCAGTATTTA. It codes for CASSPRQFTDMQYL.

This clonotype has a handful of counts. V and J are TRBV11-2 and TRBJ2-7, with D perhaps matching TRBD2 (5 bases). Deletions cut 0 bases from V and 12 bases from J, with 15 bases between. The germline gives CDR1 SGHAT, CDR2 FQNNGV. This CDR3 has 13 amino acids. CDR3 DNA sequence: TGTGCCAGCAGCTTAGATCGGGGTGGGCTAGCGTACTTC. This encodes CASSLDRGGLAYF.

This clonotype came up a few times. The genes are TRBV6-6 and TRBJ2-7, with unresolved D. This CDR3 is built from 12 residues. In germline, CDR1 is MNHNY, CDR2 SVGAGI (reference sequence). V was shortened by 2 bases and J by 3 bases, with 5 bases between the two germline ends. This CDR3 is CASSYTYYEQYF. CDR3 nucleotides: TGTGCCAGCAGTTACACTTACTACGAGCAGTACTTC.

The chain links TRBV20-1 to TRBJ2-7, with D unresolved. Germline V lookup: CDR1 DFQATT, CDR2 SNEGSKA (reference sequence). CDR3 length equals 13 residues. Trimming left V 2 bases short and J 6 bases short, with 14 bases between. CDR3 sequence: CSARSLVGPEQYF. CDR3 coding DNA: TGCAGTGCTAGAAGCCTAGTCGGTCCCGAGCAGTACTTC.

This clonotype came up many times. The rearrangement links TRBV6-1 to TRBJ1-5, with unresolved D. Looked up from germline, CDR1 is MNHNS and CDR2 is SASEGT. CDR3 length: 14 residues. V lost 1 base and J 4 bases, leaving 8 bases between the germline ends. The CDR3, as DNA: TGTGCCAGCAGTGAAGACGAGGAGAATCAGCCCCAGCATTTT. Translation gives CASSEDEENQPQHF.

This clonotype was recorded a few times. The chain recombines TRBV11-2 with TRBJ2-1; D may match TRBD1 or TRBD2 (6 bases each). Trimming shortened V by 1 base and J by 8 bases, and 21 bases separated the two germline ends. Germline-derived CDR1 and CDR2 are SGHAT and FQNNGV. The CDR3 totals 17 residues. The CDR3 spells CASSLGWGAKRGDEQFF. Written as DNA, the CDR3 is TGTGCCAGCAGCTTAGGATGGGGGGCAAAGCGTGGGGATGAGCAGTTCTTC.

CDR3 protein: CSARELSGLAGGGDTGELFF. The CDR3 nucleotides are TGCAGTGCTAGAGAACTTTCGGGACTAGCGGGAGGTGGCGACACCGGGGAGCTGTTTTTT. The chain uses TRBV20-1 and TRBJ2-2; 15 nucleotides agree with TRBD2. From germline, CDR1 is DFQATT and CDR2 SNEGSKA (reference sequence). The CDR3 has 20 residues. V shed 0 bases, J shed 3 bases, and the junction held 11 bases outside the gene matches.

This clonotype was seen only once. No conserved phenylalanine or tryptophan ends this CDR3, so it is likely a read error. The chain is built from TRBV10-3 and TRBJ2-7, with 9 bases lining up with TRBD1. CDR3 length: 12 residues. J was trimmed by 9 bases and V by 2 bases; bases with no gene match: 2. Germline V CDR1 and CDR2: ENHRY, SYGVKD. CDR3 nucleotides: TGTGCCATCAGTGAGGCGGGACAGGGGCAGTACTGC. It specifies CAISEAGQGQYC.

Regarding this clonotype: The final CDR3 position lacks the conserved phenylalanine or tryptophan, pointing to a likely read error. The CDR3 DNA reads as TGTGCCAACAGGGGGATAGGTGCGGGAGTCCCCGGGGAGCTGTTTTCT. Residues: CANRGIGAGVPGELFS. The rearrangement links TRBV11-2 to TRBJ2-2; weak D call: TRBD1 (8 bases). The germline V and J ends were trimmed by 10 bases and 6 bases, with 24 bases remaining between them. The germline CDR1 and CDR2 sequences are SGHAT and FQNNGV. The CDR3 is 16 residues long.